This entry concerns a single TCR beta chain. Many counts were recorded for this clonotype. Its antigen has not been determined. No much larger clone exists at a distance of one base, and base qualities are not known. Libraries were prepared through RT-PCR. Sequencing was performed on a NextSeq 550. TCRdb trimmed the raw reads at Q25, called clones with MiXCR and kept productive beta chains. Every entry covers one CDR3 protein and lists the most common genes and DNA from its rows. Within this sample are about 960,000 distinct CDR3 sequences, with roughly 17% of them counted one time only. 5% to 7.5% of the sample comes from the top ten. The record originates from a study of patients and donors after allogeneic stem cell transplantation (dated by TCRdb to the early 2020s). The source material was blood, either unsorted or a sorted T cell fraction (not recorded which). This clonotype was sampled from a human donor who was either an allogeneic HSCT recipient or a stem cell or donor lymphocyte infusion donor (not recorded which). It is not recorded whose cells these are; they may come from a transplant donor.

The CDR3 reads as follows: CASIGLAGRNEQFF. The DNA sequence is as follows: TGTGCCAGCATCGGACTAGCGGGACGCAATGAGCAGTTCTTC. The V and J genes are TRBV12-3 or TRBV12-4 and TRBJ2-1; TRBD2 aligns with 12 central bases. At the junction V is shortened by 7 bases and J by 6 bases; bases outside the gene matches: 4. The CDR3 starts with the cysteine, ends with the phenylalanine, and has 14 residues. Only the CDR3 part of the read is kept: 42 bases, read in frame from the first base.